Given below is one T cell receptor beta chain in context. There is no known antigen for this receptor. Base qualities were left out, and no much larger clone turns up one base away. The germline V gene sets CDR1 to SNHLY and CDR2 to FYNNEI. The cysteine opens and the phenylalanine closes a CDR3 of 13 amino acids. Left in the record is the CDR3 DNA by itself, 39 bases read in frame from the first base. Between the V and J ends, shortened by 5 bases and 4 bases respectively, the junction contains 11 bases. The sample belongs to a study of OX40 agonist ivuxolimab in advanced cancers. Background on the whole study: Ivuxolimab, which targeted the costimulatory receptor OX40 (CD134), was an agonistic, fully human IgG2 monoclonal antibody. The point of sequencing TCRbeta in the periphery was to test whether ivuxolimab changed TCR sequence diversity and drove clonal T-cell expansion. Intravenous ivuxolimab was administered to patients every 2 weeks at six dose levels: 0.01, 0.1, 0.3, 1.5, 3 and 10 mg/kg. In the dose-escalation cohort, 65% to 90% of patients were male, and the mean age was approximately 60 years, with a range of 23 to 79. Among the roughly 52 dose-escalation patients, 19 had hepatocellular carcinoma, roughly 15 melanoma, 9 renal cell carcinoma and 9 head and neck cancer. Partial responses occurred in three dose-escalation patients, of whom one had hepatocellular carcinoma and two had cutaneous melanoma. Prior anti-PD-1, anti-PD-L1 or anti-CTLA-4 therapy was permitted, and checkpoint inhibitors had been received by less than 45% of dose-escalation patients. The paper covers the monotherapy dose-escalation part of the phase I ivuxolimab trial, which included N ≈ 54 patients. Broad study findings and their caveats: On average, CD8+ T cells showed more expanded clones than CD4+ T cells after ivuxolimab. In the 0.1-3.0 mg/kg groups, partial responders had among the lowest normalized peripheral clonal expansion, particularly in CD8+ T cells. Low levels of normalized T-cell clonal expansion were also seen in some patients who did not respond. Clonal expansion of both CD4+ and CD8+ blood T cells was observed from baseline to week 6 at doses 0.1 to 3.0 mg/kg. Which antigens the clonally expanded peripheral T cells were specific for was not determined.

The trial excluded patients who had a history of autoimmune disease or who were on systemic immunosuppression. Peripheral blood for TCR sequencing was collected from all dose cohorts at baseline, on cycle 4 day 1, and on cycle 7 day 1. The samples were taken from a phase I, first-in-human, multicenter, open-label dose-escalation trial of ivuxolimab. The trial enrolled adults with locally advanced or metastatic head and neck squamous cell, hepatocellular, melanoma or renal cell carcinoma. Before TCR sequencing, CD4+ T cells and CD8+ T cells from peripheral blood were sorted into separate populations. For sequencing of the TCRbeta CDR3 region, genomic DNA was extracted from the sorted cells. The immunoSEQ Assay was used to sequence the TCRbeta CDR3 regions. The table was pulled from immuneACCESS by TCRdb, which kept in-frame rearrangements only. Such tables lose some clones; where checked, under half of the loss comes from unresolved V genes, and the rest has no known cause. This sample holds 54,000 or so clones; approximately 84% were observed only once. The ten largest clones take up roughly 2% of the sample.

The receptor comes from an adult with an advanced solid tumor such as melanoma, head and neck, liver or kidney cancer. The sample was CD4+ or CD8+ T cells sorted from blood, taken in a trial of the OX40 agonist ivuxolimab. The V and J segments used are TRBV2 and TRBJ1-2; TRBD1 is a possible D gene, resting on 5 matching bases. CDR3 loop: CASSYQGIYGYTF. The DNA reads TGTGCCAGCAGTTATCAGGGTATCTATGGCTACACCTTC.